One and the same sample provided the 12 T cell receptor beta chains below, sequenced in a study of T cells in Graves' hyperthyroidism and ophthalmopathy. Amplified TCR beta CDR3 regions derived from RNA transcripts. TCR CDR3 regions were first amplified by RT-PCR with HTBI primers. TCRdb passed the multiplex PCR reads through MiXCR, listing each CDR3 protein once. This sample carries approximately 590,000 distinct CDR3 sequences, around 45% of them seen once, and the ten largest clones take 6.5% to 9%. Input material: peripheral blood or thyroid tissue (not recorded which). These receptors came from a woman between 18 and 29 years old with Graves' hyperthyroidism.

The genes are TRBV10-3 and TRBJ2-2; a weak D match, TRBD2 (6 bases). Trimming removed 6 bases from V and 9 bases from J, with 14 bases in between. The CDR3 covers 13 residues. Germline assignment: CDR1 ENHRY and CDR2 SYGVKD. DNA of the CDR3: TGTGCCATCAGGGACCCTAGCGTTCGGGAGCTGTTTTTT. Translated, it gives CAIRDPSVRELFF.

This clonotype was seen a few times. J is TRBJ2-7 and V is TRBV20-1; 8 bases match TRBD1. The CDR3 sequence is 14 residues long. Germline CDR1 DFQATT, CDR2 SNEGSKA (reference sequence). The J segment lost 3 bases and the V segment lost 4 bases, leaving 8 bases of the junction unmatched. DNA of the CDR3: TGCAGTGCTAATAGGCAGGGGGCTCGCTACGAGCAGTACTTC. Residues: CSANRQGARYEQYF.

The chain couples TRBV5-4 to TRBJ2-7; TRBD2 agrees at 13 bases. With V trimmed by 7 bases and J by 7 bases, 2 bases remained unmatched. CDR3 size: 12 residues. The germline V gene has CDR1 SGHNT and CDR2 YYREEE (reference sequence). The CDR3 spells CASGLAGAEQYF. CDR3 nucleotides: TGTGCCAGCGGACTAGCGGGAGCTGAGCAGTACTTC.

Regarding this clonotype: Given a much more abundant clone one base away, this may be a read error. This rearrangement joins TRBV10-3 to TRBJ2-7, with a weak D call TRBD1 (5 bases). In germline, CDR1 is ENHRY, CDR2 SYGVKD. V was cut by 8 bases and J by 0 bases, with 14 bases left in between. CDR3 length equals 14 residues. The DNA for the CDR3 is TGTGCCATCGGCGAGGACATTATCTCCTACGAGCAGTACTTC. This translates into CAIGEDIISYEQYF.

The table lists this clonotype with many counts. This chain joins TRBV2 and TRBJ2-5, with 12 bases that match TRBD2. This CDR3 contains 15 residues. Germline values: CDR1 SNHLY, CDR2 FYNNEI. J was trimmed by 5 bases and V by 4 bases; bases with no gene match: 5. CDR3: CASSARLAGVETQYF. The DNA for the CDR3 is TGTGCCAGCAGTGCTAGACTAGCGGGAGTGGAGACCCAGTACTTC.

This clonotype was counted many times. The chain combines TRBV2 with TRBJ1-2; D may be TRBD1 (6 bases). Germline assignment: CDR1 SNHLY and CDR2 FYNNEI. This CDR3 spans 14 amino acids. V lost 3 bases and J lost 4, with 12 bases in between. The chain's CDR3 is CASSEDSGIYGYTF. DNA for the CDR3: TGTGCCAGCAGTGAGGACAGCGGGATCTATGGCTACACCTTC. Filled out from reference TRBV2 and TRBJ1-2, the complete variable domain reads EPEVTQTPSHQVTQMGQEVILRCVPISNHLYFYWYRQILGQKVEFLVSFYNNEISEKSEIFDDQFSVERPDGSNFTLKIRSTKLEDSAMYFCASSEDSGIYGYTFGSGTRLTVV.

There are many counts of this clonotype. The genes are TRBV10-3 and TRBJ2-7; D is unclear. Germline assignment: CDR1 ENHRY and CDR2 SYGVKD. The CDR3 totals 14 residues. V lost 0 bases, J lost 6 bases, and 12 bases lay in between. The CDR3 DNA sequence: TGTGCCATCAGTGAGTCGACGCCCTACTCCGAGCAGTACTTC. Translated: CAISESTPYSEQYF.

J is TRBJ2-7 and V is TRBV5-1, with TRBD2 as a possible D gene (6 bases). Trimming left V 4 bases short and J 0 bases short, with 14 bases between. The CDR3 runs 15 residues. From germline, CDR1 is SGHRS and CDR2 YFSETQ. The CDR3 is CASSQAGAHSYEQYF. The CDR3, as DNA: TGCGCCAGCAGCCAAGCGGGCGCTCACTCCTACGAGCAGTACTTC.

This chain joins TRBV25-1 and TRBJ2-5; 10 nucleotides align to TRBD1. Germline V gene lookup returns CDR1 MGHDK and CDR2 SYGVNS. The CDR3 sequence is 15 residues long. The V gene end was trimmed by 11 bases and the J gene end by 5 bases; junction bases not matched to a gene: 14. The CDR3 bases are TGTGCCTGCAATCCGGGACAGGGGCTTCATGAGACCCAGTACTTC. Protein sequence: CACNPGQGLHETQYF.

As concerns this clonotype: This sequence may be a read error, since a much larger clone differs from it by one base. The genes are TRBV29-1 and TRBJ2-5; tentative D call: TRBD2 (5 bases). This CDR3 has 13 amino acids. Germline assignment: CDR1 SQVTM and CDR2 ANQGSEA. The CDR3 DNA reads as TGCGGCGTTGTCCGGGGTGGCCAAGAGACCCAGTACTTC. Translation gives CGVVRGGQETQYF.

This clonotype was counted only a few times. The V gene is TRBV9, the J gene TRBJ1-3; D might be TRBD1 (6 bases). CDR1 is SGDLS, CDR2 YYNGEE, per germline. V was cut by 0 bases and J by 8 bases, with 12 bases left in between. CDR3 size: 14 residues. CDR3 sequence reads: CASSVEQGGDTIYF. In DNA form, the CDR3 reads TGTGCCAGCAGCGTAGAACAGGGAGGCGACACCATATATTTT.

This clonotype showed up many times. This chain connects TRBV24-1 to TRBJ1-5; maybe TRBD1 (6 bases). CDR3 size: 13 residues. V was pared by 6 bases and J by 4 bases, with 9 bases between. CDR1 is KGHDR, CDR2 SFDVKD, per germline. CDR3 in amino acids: CATSPTGNQPQHF. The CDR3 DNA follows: TGTGCCACCAGTCCCACAGGGAATCAGCCCCAGCATTTT.